This T cell receptor (beta chain) was identified in a study of regulatory T cells in long-lasting Graves disease. CDR1 and CDR2 (germline): KGHDR, SFDVKD. With 3 bases removed from V and 8 bases from J, the gap between germline ends came to 13 bases. The length of the CDR3 is 14 residues. Time point of the sample: newly diagnosed GD, antithyroid drugs for less than 3 months. TCR sequences were obtained from RNA taken from PBMCs. This clonotype was seen ten or more times. Building of the TCR beta libraries involved iRepertoire HTBI primers and Arm-PCR of CDR3 regions. TCRdb redid the calling of the multiplex PCR reads with MiXCR, one entry per CDR3 protein. The data show roughly 350,000 distinct CDR3 sequences, 16% seen once. The same specimen was also included in a second study, on T cells in Graves' hyperthyroidism and ophthalmopathy.

The source is a middle-aged man with Graves disease. The chain joins TRBV24-1 to TRBJ1-5; a possible D gene is TRBD1 (5 bases). The material sequenced was peripheral blood mononuclear cells (PBMCs), taken at new diagnosis, from a patient treated with antithyroid drugs. The CDR3, as DNA: TGTGCCACCAGTGATCCCGGGACGGGAAAGCCCCAGCATTTT. This encodes CATSDPGTGKPQHF.